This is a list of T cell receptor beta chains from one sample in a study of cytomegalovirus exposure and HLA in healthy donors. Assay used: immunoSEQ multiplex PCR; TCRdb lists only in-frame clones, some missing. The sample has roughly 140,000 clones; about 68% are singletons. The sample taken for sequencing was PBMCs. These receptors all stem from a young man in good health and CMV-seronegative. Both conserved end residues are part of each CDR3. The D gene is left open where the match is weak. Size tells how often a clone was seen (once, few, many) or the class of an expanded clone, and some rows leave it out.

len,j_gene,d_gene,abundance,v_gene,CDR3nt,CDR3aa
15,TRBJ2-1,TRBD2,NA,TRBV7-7,TGTGCCAGCAGCTTAGATCTAGCGGGAGTGAATGAGCAGTTCTTC,CASSLDLAGVNEQFF
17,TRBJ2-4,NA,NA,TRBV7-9,TGTGCCAGCAGCCCTGGCTTAAGTGGGGGGAAATGGAACATTCAGTACTTC,CASSPGLSGGKWNIQYF
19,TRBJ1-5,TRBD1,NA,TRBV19,TGTGCCAGTAGTGGTCGGGACAGGGGGCTAGTTAGGAGCAATCAGCCCCAGCATTTT,CASSGRDRGLVRSNQPQHF
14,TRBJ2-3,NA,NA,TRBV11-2,TGTGCCAGCAGCCGACAGTCTAGCACAGATACGCAGTATTTT,CASSRQSSTDTQYF
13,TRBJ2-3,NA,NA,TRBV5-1,TGCGCCAGCAGCACCCAGGGAACAGATACGCAGTATTTT,CASSTQGTDTQYF
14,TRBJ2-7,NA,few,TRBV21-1,TGTGCCAGCAGCAAAGGGGGGGGCACCTACGAGCAGTACTTC,CASSKGGGTYEQYF
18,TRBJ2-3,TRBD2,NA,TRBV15,TGTGCCACCAGCAGAGAAGGAAGGGCGGGAGCCGGGACAGATACGCAGTATTTT,CATSREGRAGAGTDTQYF
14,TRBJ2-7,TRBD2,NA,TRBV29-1,TGCAGCGTTGTAGTAGCGGGAGGTTCGGATGCGCAGTACTTC,CSVVVAGGSDAQYF
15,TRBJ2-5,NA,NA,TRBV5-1,TGCGCCAGCAGCTTGTCCGCCCGGTTTGATGAGACCCAGTACTTC,CASSLSARFDETQYF
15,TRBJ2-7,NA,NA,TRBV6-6,TGTGCCAGCAGTGCCATACCGGGACAATCGGGAGAGCAGTACTTC,CASSAIPGQSGEQYF
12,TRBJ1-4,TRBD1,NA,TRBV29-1,TGCAGCGGACAGGGGGCTGGAGAAAAACTGTTTTTT,CSGQGAGEKLFF
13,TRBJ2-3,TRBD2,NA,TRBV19,TGTGCCAGTACTGAAGCGGGACCAGATACGCAGTATTTT,CASTEAGPDTQYF
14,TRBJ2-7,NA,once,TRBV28,TGTGCCAGCAGTGTCCTAGCAGAGACTTACGAGCAGTACTTC,CASSVLAETYEQYF
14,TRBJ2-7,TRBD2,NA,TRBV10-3,TGTGCCATCAGGATAGCGGGAGCCTCCTACGAGCAGTACTTC,CAIRIAGASYEQYF
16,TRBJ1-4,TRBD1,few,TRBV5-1,TGCGCCAGCAGCTTGGGACAGGGGGCTCTCAATGAAAAACTGTTTTTT,CASSLGQGALNEKLFF
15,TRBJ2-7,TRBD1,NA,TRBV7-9,TGTGCCAGCAGCTTCGGGTTCGACAGGGGCTACGAGCAGTACTTC,CASSFGFDRGYEQYF
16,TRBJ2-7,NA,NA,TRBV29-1,TGCAGCGCCGACGGTGCCGGGGCGGGAACCCCCTACGAGCAGTACTTC,CSADGAGAGTPYEQYF
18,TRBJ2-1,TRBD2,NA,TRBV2,TGTGCCAGCAGTGAAGAGGGCGGGACTAGCGGGAGGGTTGGTGAGCAGTTCTTC,CASSEEGGTSGRVGEQFF
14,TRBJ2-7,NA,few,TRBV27,TGTGCCAGCAGTTTTTCGCACAACTCCTACGAGCAGTACTTC,CASSFSHNSYEQYF
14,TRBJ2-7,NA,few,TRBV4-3,TGCGCCAGCAGCCAGGGGCGGGACTCCTACGAGCAGTACTTC,CASSQGRDSYEQYF
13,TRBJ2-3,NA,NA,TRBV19,TGTGCCAGTAGCCCACCCTACACAGATACGCAGTATTTT,CASSPPYTDTQYF
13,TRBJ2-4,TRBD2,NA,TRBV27,TGTGCCAGCCTGCGGGGGGCCAAAAACATTCAGTACTTC,CASLRGAKNIQYF
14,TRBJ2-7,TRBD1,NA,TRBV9,TGTGCCAGCTCCCGTGGGACAGATCCCTACGAGCAGTACTTC,CASSRGTDPYEQYF
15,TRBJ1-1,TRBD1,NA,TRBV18,TGTGCCAGCTCACCGGAGTCGGGACAGGGGACTGAAGCTTTCTTT,CASSPESGQGTEAFF
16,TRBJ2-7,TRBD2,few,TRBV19,TGTGCCAGTAGTCGGACTAGCGGGATCTACGCCTACGAGCAGTACTTC,CASSRTSGIYAYEQYF
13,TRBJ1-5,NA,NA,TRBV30,TGTGCCTGGAGTCCTGAGGGGGATCAGCCCCAGCATTTT,CAWSPEGDQPQHF
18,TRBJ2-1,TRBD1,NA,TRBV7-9,TGTGCCAGCAGCTTAGGCAGGTGGGACAGGGCTGCCTACAATGAGCAGTTCTTC,CASSLGRWDRAAYNEQFF
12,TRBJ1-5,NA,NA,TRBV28,TGTGCCAGCAGCCGCCAGGTATCACCCCAGCATTTT,CASSRQVSPQHF
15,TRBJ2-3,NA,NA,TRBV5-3,TGTGCCAGAAGCTTGGAGCGCAATGTCACAGATACGCAGTATTTT,CARSLERNVTDTQYF
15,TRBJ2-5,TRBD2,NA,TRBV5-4,TGTGCCAGCAGGGGCGCTAGCGGGAGTAGGGAGACCCAGTACTTC,CASRGASGSRETQYF
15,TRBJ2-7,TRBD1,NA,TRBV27,TGTGCCAGCAGTCCCCTCGGACAGGGAGCCTACGAGCAGTACTTC,CASSPLGQGAYEQYF
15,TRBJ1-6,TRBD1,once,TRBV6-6,TGTGCCAGCAGTCGAGGACAGGAGGAAGGGTCACCCCTCCACTTT,CASSRGQEEGSPLHF
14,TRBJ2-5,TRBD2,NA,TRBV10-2,TGCGCCAGCAGGCCTAGCGGGAGAAGGGAGACCCAGTACTTC,CASRPSGRRETQYF
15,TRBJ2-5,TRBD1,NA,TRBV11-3,TGTGCCAGCAGCACCGGGACAGGGGGCTGGGAGACCCAGTACTTC,CASSTGTGGWETQYF
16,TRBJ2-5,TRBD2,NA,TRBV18,TGTGCCAGCTCAAACGGGAGGGCCCCAAGGGCAGAGACCCAGTACTTC,CASSNGRAPRAETQYF
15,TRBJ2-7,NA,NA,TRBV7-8,TGTGCCAGCAGCCCCCCGAGCGTTACAACCTACGAGCAGTACTTC,CASSPPSVTTYEQYF
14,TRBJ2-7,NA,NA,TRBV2,TGTGCCAGCAGGGGTTGGGGCATTCTTTACGAGCAGTACTTC,CASRGWGILYEQYF
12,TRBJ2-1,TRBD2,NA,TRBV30,TGTGTTAGCGGGAGGGTTTTAAATGAGCAGTTCTTC,CVSGRVLNEQFF
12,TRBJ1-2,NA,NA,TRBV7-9,TGTGCCAGCAGCCTCTACAGGGCTGGCTACACCTTC,CASSLYRAGYTF
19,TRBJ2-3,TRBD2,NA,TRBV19,TGTGCCAGTAGTATCGCCCGCGTCCTGACTAGCGGGAGCACAGATACGCAGTATTTT,CASSIARVLTSGSTDTQYF
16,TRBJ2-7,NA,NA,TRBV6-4,TGTGCCAGCAGTGACTCATTTCGGCTAGCTGGACACGAGCAGTACTTC,CASSDSFRLAGHEQYF
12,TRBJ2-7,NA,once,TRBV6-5,TGTGCCAGCAGGGAGAGTGGCAACGAGCAGTACTTC,CASRESGNEQYF